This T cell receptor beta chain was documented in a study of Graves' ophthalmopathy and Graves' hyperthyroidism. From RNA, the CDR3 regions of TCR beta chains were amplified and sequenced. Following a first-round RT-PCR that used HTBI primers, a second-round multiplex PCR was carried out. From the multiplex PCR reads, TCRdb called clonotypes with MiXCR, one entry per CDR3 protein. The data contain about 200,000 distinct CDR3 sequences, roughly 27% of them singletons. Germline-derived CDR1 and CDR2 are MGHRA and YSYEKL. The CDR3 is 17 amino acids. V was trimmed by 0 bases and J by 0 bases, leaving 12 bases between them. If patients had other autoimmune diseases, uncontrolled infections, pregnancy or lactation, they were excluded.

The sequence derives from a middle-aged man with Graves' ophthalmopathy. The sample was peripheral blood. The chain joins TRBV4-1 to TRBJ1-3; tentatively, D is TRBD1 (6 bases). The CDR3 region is CASSQDLDSNSGNTIYF. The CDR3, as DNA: TGCGCCAGCAGCCAAGATTTGGACAGTAACTCTGGAAACACCATATATTTT.